The 22 T cell receptor beta chains given below trace back to one sample, sequenced in a study of CD4 T cells in relation to SARS-CoV-2 and coronaviruses. Here immunoSEQ multiplex PCR was the method, and the copy in TCRdb shows in-frame clones only, minus some. The sample lists around 11,000 clones; 87% were seen once. Sample: naive CD4+ T cells from PBMCs. As to subset: naive CD4+ T cells isolated by negative enrichment. The receptors here all came from an adult with COVID-19.

This clone has just a few counts. The gene calls are TRBV4-2 and TRBJ1-5, with TRBD1 as a possible D gene (5 bases). V lost 0 bases, J lost 0 bases, and 18 bases lay in between. This CDR3 is 19 amino acids long. CDR1 and CDR2 from the germline V gene are LGHNA and YNFKEQ. The CDR3 spells CASSQDPARVVGSNQPQHF. The CDR3 DNA reads TGTGCCAGCAGCCAAGATCCGGCCAGGGTTGTGGGTAGCAATCAGCCCCAGCATTTT.

This clone occurred a few times. The chain couples TRBV7-2 to TRBJ1-5; D might be TRBD1 (5 bases). Germline-derived CDR1 and CDR2 are SGHTA and FQGNSA. Trimming stripped 5 bases from V and 12 bases from J, with 14 bases between. The CDR3 spans 12 residues. The CDR3 reads CASSDYLGLQHF. The CDR3 DNA reads TGTGCCAGCAGCGATTACTTGGGACTCCAGCATTTT. The full variable domain, with the rest looked up from reference TRBV7-2 and TRBJ1-5, is GAGVSQSPSNKVTEKGKDVELRCDPISGHTALYWYRQSLGQGLEFLIYFQGNSAPDKSGLPSDRFSAERTGGSVSTLTIQRTQQEDSAVYLCASSDYLGLQHFGDGTRLSIL.

This rearrangement joins TRBV7-3 to TRBJ1-1; possible D gene TRBD1, 5 bases. Germline V CDR1 and CDR2: SGHTA, FQGTGA. The CDR3 is made up of 15 amino acids. Trimming cost V 6 bases and J 0 bases, with 14 bases left between them. This CDR3 reads CASSHGGGLNTEAFF. The CDR3 nucleotides are TGTGCCAGCAGTCATGGGGGAGGCCTGAACACTGAAGCTTTCTTT. The variable domain in full, completed from reference TRBV7-3 and TRBJ1-1, reads GAGVSQTPSNKVTEKGKYVELRCDPISGHTALYWYRQSLGQGPEFLIYFQGTGAADDSGLPNDRFFAVRPEGSVSTLKIQRTERGDSAVYLCASSHGGGLNTEAFFGQGTRLTVV.

The chain joins TRBV7-2 to TRBJ2-7, with 10 bases lining up with TRBD2. CDR3 size: 16 residues. CDR1 SGHTA and CDR2 FQGNSA come from the germline V gene. V shed 5 bases, J shed 2 bases, and the junction held 9 bases outside the gene matches. This CDR3 is CASSPRLAGPTYEQYF. DNA of the CDR3: TGTGCCAGCAGCCCCCGACTAGCGGGCCCGACCTACGAGCAGTACTTC.

This clone is a singleton in its sample. The rearrangement uses TRBV27 and TRBJ2-1, with D perhaps TRBD1 or TRBD2 (5 bases each). This CDR3 has 13 amino acids. Per germline, CDR1 MNHEY and CDR2 SMNVEV (reference sequence). V was clipped by 3 bases and J by 9 bases, with 12 bases between them. CDR3 coding DNA: TGTGCCAGCAGTTTGGGACCCCGGGGTGAGCAGTTCTTC. Its protein is CASSLGPRGEQFF.

The chain joins TRBV5-1 to TRBJ1-4, with D perhaps matching TRBD1 (6 bases). The germline V gene has CDR1 SGHRS and CDR2 YFSETQ. This CDR3 has 19 amino acids. V lost 0 bases to trimming and J lost 0 bases, with 18 bases between them. The CDR3 DNA reads TGCGCCAGCAGCTTGGCGGGACAAGGAACTGGAGCAACTAATGAAAAACTGTTTTTT. It is translated as CASSLAGQGTGATNEKLFF.

In its sample, this clone was seen once. V usage is TRBV28 and J usage is TRBJ1-6; 8 nucleotides match TRBD1. CDR3 length: 14 amino acids. After removal of 7 bases from V and 9 bases from J, the junction contained 8 bases not matched to a gene. CDR1 and CDR2 from the germline V gene are MDHEN and SYDVKM. CDR3 bases: TGTGCCAGCACAGACAGGGGAGAAGTTTCACCCCTCCACTTT. It translates to CASTDRGEVSPLHF.

The sample holds a few counts of this clone. V and J are TRBV4-1 and TRBJ2-4; 14 positions agree with TRBD2. The CDR3 extends over 17 amino acids. Germline-derived CDR1 and CDR2 are MGHRA and YSYEKL. Losses at the gene ends were 3 bases for V and 8 bases for J; bases not matched to a gene: 9. For the CDR3, the DNA is TGCGCCAGCAGCCAGGAGACTAGCGGGGGGGGTTTAGACATTCAGTACTTC. It is translated as CASSQETSGGGLDIQYF.

The chain links TRBV5-6 to TRBJ1-2, with D possibly being TRBD1 (5 bases). The CDR3 runs 17 residues. Germline CDR1 SGHDT, CDR2 YYEEEE. V lost 7 bases to trimming and J lost 3 bases, with 25 bases between them. CDR3 DNA: TGTGCCAGCCAAAGTCGGCAGGGACTTAGGGAGCACTATGGCTACACCTTC. Encoded protein: CASQSRQGLREHYGYTF.

This clone was picked up a small number of times. The V call is TRBV3-1 (or the pseudogene TRBV3-2), the J call TRBJ2-2; a weak D match, TRBD1 (6 bases). V lost 0 bases, J lost 2 bases, and 13 bases lay in between. CDR1 is LGHDT, CDR2 YNNKEL, per germline (reference sequence). CDR3 size: 17 residues. The CDR3 DNA reads TGTGCCAGCAGCCAAGATACAGGGATGTACAACACCGGGGAGCTGTTTTTT. It yields the protein CASSQDTGMYNTGELFF.

The rearrangement joins TRBV5-1 to TRBJ2-1; TRBD2 aligns across 8 bases. V lost 0 bases and J lost 6; bases outside the gene matches: 5. Germline V lookup: CDR1 SGHRS, CDR2 YFSETQ. This CDR3 is 15 amino acids long. CDR3 sequence (DNA): TGCGCCAGCAGCTTGGGTACGGGGGGGCCCAATGAGCAGTTCTTC. Residues: CASSLGTGGPNEQFF. Together with reference TRBV5-1 and TRBJ2-1, the CDR3 gives the full variable domain: KAGVTQTPRYLIKTRGQQVTLSCSPISGHRSVSWYQQTPGQGLQFLFEYFSETQRNKGNFPGRFSGRQFSNSRSEMNVSTLELGDSALYLCASSLGTGGPNEQFFGPGTRLTVL.

The genes are TRBV4-1 and TRBJ1-5; 9 bases match TRBD1. In germline, CDR1 is MGHRA, CDR2 YSYEKL. The CDR3 totals 16 residues. Unmatched junction bases numbered 10, after V lost 4 bases and J lost 6 bases. DNA of the CDR3: TGCGCCAGCAGCCGTTCCGGGACAGGGACGGGTCAGCCCCAGCATTTT. This sequence encodes CASSRSGTGTGQPQHF.

This sequence joins TRBV6-5 and TRBJ2-1, with D unclear. V lost 10 bases and J lost 4, with 14 bases in between. The CDR3 loop spans 13 amino acids. CDR1 MNHEY and CDR2 SVGAGI come from the germline V gene. The CDR3 loop is CAITVVGYNEQFF. The CDR3 DNA sequence: TGTGCCATTACAGTGGTGGGGTACAATGAGCAGTTCTTC.

CDR3 coding DNA: TGTGCCAGCCAACTCGCTGGGGAGCAGTACTTC. It is translated as CASQLAGEQYF. V gene TRBV6-5 combines with J gene TRBJ2-7; no clear D. The germline V and J ends were trimmed by 8 bases and 7 bases, with 12 bases remaining between them. Germline CDR1 is MNHEY and CDR2 is SVGAGI. The CDR3 covers 11 residues.

The CDR3 DNA reads TGTGCCAGCAGAACCGGGACAGGGGCGTACGAGCAGTACTTC. This sequence encodes CASRTGTGAYEQYF. This chain uses TRBV6-5 with TRBJ2-7, with 10 nucleotides matching TRBD1. Unmatched junction bases numbered 6, after V lost 6 bases and J lost 4 bases. This CDR3 is 14 amino acids long. The germline V gene encodes CDR1 MNHEY and CDR2 SVGAGI.

This sequence joins TRBV5-1 and TRBJ1-5; D is uncertain. Germline-derived CDR1 and CDR2 are SGHRS and YFSETQ. Between the trimmed V and J ends, which lost 4 bases and 5 bases, there was a span of 13 bases. This CDR3 has 14 residues. The CDR3, as DNA: TGCGCCAGCAGCCTGTTAGGACTGGATCAGCCCCAGCATTTT. It codes for CASSLLGLDQPQHF.

The chain couples TRBV30 to TRBJ1-2, with 8 bases that match TRBD1. V trimming: 7 bases; J trimming: 5 bases; junction bases outside the gene matches: 3. This CDR3 region has 11 residues. The germline gives CDR1 GTSNPN, CDR2 SVGIG (reference sequence). CDR3 nucleotide sequence: TGTGCCTTAACAGGGGGTTATGGCTACACCTTC. Protein product: CALTGGYGYTF.

The chain recombines TRBV19 with TRBJ2-1, with a possible D match to TRBD1 (6 bases). Trimming removed 6 bases from V and 0 bases from J, with 12 bases in between. CDR3 length: 15 residues. The germline V gene has CDR1 LNHDA and CDR2 SQIVND (reference sequence). This chain's CDR3 is CASRPGHSSYNEQFF. The DNA for the CDR3 is TGTGCCAGTAGGCCGGGACATTCCTCCTACAATGAGCAGTTCTTC.

The chain recombines TRBV6-2 or TRBV6-3 with TRBJ1-2; D possibly corresponds to TRBD1 (6 bases). From germline, CDR1 is MNHEY and CDR2 SVGEGT. The V end lost 2 bases, the J end lost 2 bases, and 15 bases lay between the germline ends. This CDR3 spans 16 amino acids. The CDR3 DNA reads as TGTGCCAGCAGTTACCTACCGACACAGGGAAACTATGGCTACACCTTC. Protein product: CASSYLPTQGNYGYTF.

The chain carries TRBV2 and TRBJ2-5, with D hard to call. This CDR3 contains 13 residues. Trimming left V 3 bases short and J 6 bases short, with 11 bases between. Germline loops: CDR1 SNHLY, CDR2 FYNNEI. CDR3 region: CASSDDGRQTQYF. CDR3 DNA sequence: TGTGCCAGCAGTGATGATGGTAGGCAGACCCAGTACTTC.

CDR3 sequence reads: CAISVETVNTGELFF. The DNA for the CDR3 is TGTGCCATCAGTGTGGAGACAGTCAACACCGGGGAGCTGTTTTTT. J is TRBJ2-2 and V is TRBV10-3; D is perhaps TRBD1 (5 bases). This CDR3 contains 15 residues. Per germline, CDR1 ENHRY and CDR2 SYGVKD. The V gene lost 4 bases and the J gene lost 2 bases, with 11 bases spanning the gap.

The chain is built from TRBV28 and TRBJ1-5; 8 bases line up with TRBD1. From germline, CDR1 is MDHEN and CDR2 SYDVKM. This CDR3 spans 15 amino acids. The trim removed 6 bases at V and 6 bases at J, leaving 10 bases unmatched. The CDR3 coding sequence is TGTGCCAGCAGAGCCCGGGACAGGACTTCTCAGCCCCAGCATTTT. It encodes CASRARDRTSQPQHF.